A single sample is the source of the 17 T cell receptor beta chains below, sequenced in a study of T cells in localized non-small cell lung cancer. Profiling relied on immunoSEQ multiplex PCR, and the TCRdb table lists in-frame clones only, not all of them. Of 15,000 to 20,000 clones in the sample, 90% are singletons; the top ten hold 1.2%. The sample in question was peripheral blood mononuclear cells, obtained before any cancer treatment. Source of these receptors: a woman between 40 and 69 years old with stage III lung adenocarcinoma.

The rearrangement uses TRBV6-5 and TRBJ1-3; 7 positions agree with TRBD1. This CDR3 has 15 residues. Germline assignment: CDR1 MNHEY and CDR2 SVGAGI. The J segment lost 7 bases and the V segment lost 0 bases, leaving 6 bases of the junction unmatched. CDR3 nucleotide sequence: TGTGCCAGCAGTTACTCGACACAGGGGAGGAACACCATATATTTT. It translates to CASSYSTQGRNTIYF.

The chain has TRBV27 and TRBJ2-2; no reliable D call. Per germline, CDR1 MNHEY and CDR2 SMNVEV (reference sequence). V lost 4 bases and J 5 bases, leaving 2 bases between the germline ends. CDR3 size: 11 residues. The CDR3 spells CASSSTGELFF. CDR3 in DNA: TGTGCCAGCAGTTCGACCGGGGAGCTGTTTTTT.

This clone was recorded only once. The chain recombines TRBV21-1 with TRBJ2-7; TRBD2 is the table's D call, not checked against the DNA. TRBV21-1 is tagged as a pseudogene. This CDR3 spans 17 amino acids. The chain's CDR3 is CASSKSRVRREAGEQYF. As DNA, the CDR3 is TGTGCCAGCAGCAAATCGAGGGTGAGGCGGGAGGCGGGCGAGCAGTACTTC.

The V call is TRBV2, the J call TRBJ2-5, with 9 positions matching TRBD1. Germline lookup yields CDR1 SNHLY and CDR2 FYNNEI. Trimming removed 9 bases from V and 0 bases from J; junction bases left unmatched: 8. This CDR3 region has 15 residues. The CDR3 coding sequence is TGTGCCAGTTCGAGGGGGACAGGGTACCAAGAGACCCAGTACTTC. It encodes CASSRGTGYQETQYF.

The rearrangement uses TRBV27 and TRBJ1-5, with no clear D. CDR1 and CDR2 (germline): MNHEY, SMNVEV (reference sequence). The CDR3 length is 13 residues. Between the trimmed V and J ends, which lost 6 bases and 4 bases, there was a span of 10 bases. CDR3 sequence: CASSLMVNQPQHF. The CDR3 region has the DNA TGTGCCAGCAGCCTCATGGTAAATCAGCCCCAGCATTTT.

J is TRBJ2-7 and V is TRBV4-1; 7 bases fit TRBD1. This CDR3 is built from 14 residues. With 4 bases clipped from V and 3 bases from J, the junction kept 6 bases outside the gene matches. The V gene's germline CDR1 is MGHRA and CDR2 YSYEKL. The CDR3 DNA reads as TGCGCCAGCAGCCCAAGGACAGGCCGCTACGAGCAGTACTTC. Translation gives CASSPRTGRYEQYF.

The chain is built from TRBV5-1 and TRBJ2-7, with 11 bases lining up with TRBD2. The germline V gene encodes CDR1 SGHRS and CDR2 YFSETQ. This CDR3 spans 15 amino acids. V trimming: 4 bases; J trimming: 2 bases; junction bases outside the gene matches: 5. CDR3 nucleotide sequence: TGCGCCAGCAGCACGGGACTAGCGGAGCCCTACGAGCAGTACTTC. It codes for CASSTGLAEPYEQYF. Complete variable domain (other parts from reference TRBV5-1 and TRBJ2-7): KAGVTQTPRYLIKTRGQQVTLSCSPISGHRSVSWYQQTPGQGLQFLFEYFSETQRNKGNFPGRFSGRQFSNSRSEMNVSTLELGDSALYLCASSTGLAEPYEQYFGPGTRLTVT.

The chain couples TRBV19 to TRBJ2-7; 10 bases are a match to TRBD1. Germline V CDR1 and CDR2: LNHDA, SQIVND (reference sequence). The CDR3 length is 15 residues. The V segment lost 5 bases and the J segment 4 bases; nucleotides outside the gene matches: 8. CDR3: CASSQGQGVAYEQYF. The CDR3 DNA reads TGTGCCAGTAGTCAAGGACAGGGGGTCGCTTACGAGCAGTACTTC.

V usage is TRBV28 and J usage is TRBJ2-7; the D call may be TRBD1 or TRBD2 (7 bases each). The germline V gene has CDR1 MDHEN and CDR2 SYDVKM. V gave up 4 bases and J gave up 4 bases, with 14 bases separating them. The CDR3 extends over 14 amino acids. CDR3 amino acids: CASSSTGEGYEQYF. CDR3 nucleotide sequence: TGTGCCAGCAGTTCCACAGGGGAGGGATACGAGCAGTACTTC.

This chain's CDR3 is CASSFSNYGYTF. In DNA form, the CDR3 reads TGTGCCAGCAGCTTTTCTAACTATGGCTACACCTTC. V is TRBV5-8 and J is TRBJ1-2; unclear D gene. V was cut by 2 bases and J by 0 bases, with 2 bases left in between. Germline assignment: CDR1 SGHTS and CDR2 YDEGEE. This CDR3 contains 12 residues.

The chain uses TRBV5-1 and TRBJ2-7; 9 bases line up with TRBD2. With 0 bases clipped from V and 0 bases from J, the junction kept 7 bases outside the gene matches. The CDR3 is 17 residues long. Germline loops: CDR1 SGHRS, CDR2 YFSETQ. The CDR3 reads CASSLVASGILSYEQYF. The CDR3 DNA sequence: TGCGCCAGCAGCTTGGTGGCTAGCGGGATCCTCTCCTACGAGCAGTACTTC.

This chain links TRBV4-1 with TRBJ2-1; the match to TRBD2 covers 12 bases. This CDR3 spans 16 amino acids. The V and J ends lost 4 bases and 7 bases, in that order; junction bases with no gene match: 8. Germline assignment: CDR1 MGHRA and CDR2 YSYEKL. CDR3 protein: CASSPTLAGGQNEQFF. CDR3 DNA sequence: TGCGCCAGCAGCCCAACTCTAGCGGGGGGGCAGAATGAGCAGTTCTTC.

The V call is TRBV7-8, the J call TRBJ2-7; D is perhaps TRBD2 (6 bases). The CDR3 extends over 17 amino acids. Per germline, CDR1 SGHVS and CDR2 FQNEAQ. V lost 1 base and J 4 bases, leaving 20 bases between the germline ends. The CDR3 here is CASSLGDPLAGLYEQYF. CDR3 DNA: TGTGCCAGCAGCTTAGGAGACCCTTTGGCGGGGTTATACGAGCAGTACTTC.

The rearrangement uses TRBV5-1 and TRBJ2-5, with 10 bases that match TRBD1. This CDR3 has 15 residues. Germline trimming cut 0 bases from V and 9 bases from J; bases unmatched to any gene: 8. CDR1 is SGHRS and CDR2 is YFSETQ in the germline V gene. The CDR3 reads CASSLAVGQGLPQYF. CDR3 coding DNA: TGCGCCAGCAGCTTGGCAGTGGGACAGGGGTTGCCCCAGTACTTC.

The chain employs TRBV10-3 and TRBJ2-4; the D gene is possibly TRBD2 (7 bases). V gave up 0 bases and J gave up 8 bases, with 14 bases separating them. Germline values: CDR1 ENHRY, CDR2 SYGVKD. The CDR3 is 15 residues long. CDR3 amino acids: CAISESRGGPDIQYF. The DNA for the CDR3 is TGTGCCATCAGTGAGTCGAGGGGGGGCCCTGACATTCAGTACTTC.

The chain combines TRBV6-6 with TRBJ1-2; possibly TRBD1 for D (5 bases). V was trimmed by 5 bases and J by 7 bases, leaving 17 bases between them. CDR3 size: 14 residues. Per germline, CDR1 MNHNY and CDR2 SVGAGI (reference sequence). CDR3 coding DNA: TGTGCCAGCAGTGTTCCACGCGGGGGGGGTGGCTACACCTTC. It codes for CASSVPRGGGGYTF.

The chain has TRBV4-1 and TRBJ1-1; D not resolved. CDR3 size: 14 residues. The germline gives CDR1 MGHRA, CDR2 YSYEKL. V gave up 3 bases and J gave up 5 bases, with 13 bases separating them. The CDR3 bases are TGCGCCAGCAGCCATAAGCGAGGATGGACTGAAGCTTTCTTT. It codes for CASSHKRGWTEAFF.